Each of the 18 T cell receptor beta chains below was sequenced from the same sample in a study of cytomegalovirus exposure and HLA in healthy donors. Clones were sequenced by immunoSEQ multiplex PCR, and TCRdb holds only the in-frame ones, with some missing. The sample consists of about 130,000 clones, approximately 92% of them appearing once. The sequencing sample was made of PBMCs. These receptors originate from a woman between 18 and 29 years old in good health and CMV-seronegative.

The chain uses TRBV7-2 and TRBJ2-1; TRBD2 matches at 8 bases. The V segment lost 3 bases and the J segment 9 bases; nucleotides outside the gene matches: 10. Germline values: CDR1 SGHTA, CDR2 FQGNSA. CDR3 length equals 15 residues. CDR3 protein: CASSFLSGGKGEQFF. The DNA for the CDR3 is TGTGCCAGCAGCTTTTTGAGCGGGGGTAAGGGTGAGCAGTTCTTC.

This clone appeared once. The gene calls are TRBV27 and TRBJ1-1; TRBD1 is a possible D gene (5 bases). V was pared by 4 bases and J by 0 bases, with 9 bases between. This CDR3 spans 14 amino acids. Germline CDR1 MNHEY, CDR2 SMNVEV (reference sequence). The CDR3 protein is CASSWGRLNTEAFF. For the CDR3, the DNA is TGTGCCAGCAGTTGGGGCAGGTTGAACACTGAAGCTTTCTTT.

The V and J genes are TRBV6-5 and TRBJ1-1, with TRBD1 matching 9 bases. In germline, CDR1 is MNHEY, CDR2 SVGAGI. This CDR3 is built from 16 residues. Trimming cost V 0 bases and J 7 bases; bases outside gene matches: 9. The CDR3 sequence is CASSYSGTGIFGEAFF. The DNA for the CDR3 is TGTGCCAGCAGTTACTCGGGGACAGGGATTTTTGGTGAAGCTTTCTTT.

The CDR3 sequence is CASSAGDGYTF. CDR3 in DNA: TGTGCCAGCAGTGCAGGGGATGGCTACACCTTC. The chain is built from TRBV27 and TRBJ1-2; possible D gene TRBD1, 6 bases. Trimming left V 5 bases short and J 6 bases short, with 7 bases between. This CDR3 region has 11 residues. Germline V lookup: CDR1 MNHEY, CDR2 SMNVEV (reference sequence).

A single count supports this clone. The J gene is TRBJ1-2, the V gene TRBV6-5, with TRBD1 matching over 10 bases. Germline V gene sequence: CDR1 MNHEY, CDR2 SVGAGI. After removal of 7 bases from V and 2 bases from J, the junction contained 4 bases not matched to a gene. The CDR3 is 14 amino acids. This chain's CDR3 is CASNPGQGNYGYTF. CDR3 nucleotides: TGTGCCAGCAACCCGGGACAGGGGAACTATGGCTACACCTTC.

In this sample, this clone turned up once. The J gene is TRBJ2-7, the V gene TRBV6-1; a possible D gene is TRBD1 (6 bases). From germline, CDR1 is MNHNS and CDR2 SASEGT. This CDR3 is 15 amino acids long. With 5 bases removed from V and 0 bases from J, the gap between germline ends came to 14 bases. CDR3 in amino acids: CASSQRTDSSYEQYF. CDR3 bases: TGTGCCAGCAGTCAGAGGACAGATAGCTCCTACGAGCAGTACTTC.

The V call is TRBV6-1, the J call TRBJ2-7, with D perhaps TRBD1 (6 bases). The CDR3 is 12 residues long. CDR1 and CDR2 (germline): MNHNS, SASEGT. The germline V and J ends were trimmed by 6 bases and 2 bases, with 8 bases remaining between them. In nucleotides, the CDR3 is TGTGCCAGCAGGGGGGCCGCCTACGAGCAGTACTTC. Its protein product is CASRGAAYEQYF.

This chain links TRBV5-1 with TRBJ1-6, with D possibly being TRBD1 (6 bases). The CDR3 loop spans 15 amino acids. Trimming stripped 4 bases from V and 9 bases from J, with 17 bases between. Per germline, CDR1 SGHRS and CDR2 YFSETQ. The CDR3 DNA is TGCGCCAGCAGCCAGGAGGGGGGGCAGAGTTCACCCCTCCACTTT. This gives the protein CASSQEGGQSSPLHF.

This clone has only a few counts. The rearrangement uses TRBV25-1 and TRBJ1-6; 9 bases align to TRBD1. This CDR3 comprises 14 residues. Germline CDR1 reads MGHDK; CDR2 reads SYGVNS. The ends lost 6 bases at V and 8 bases at J; junction bases unmatched: 5. The CDR3 bases are TGTGCCAGCAGCGGGACAGGGTTTCATTCACCCCTCCACTTT. Its protein product is CASSGTGFHSPLHF.

V and J are TRBV6-5 and TRBJ1-2, with D perhaps matching TRBD1 (5 bases). CDR3 length: 13 residues. From germline, CDR1 is MNHEY and CDR2 SVGAGI. Trimming shortened V by 6 bases and J by 6 bases, and 14 bases separated the two germline ends. The CDR3 reads CASSRQSLNGYTF. The DNA of the CDR3 is TGTGCCAGCAGCAGACAGTCTCTAAATGGCTACACCTTC.

This clone occurred once. The chain has TRBV15 and TRBJ1-4, with 7 bases that match TRBD1. Germline V gene lookup returns CDR1 LNHNV and CDR2 YYDKDF (reference sequence). V lost 1 base to trimming and J lost 7 bases; unmatched junction nucleotides: 6. The CDR3 covers 15 residues. CDR3 residues: CATSRGDRAGEKLFF. The CDR3 region has the DNA TGTGCCACCAGCAGAGGAGACAGGGCGGGTGAAAAACTGTTTTTT.

This clone appeared once. The gene calls are TRBV4-1 and TRBJ2-1, with 8 bases fitting TRBD1. V was clipped by 1 base and J by 7 bases; unmatched bases: 6. The CDR3 covers 15 residues. Germline CDR1 reads MGHRA; CDR2 reads YSYEKL. The CDR3 protein is CASSQAGQGGNEQFF. The CDR3 DNA is TGCGCCAGCAGCCAAGCTGGACAGGGAGGTAATGAGCAGTTCTTC.

The chain combines TRBV6-4 with TRBJ1-6; D gene unclear. The CDR3 loop spans 15 amino acids. Germline CDR1 is MRHNA and CDR2 is SNTAGT. Trimming stripped 0 bases from V and 7 bases from J, with 10 bases between. The CDR3 protein is CASSDSTGDNSPLHF. Here the CDR3 DNA reads TGTGCCAGCAGTGACTCTACGGGTGACAATTCACCCCTCCACTTT.

The rearrangement joins TRBV9 to TRBJ1-1; TRBD1 is a possible D gene (5 bases). The CDR3 runs 14 residues. V shed 1 base and J shed 1 base, with 8 bases lying between them. Germline-derived CDR1 and CDR2 are SGDLS and YYNGEE. DNA of the CDR3: TGTGCCAGCAGCGTAAGCGGGGCGAACACTGAAGCTTTCTTT. Translation: CASSVSGANTEAFF. The full variable domain, completed using reference TRBV9 and TRBJ1-1, is DSGVTQTPKHLITATGQRVTLRCSPRSGDLSVYWYQQSLDQGLQFLIQYYNGEERAKGNILERFSAQQFPDLHSELNLSSLELGDSALYFCASSVSGANTEAFFGQGTRLTVV.

The genes are TRBV11-2 and TRBJ2-7, with D uncertain. Germline V CDR1 and CDR2: SGHAT, FQNNGV. CDR3 length: 15 residues. The V gene lost 0 bases and the J gene lost 7 bases, with 16 bases spanning the gap. CDR3 in DNA: TGTGCCAGCAGCTTAGATTTGCGTCCGAGGTTAGAGCAGTACTTC. Its translation is CASSLDLRPRLEQYF.

The V call is TRBV4-2, the J call TRBJ1-2; 9 positions match TRBD1. This CDR3 has 17 residues. With 3 bases clipped from V and 3 bases from J, the junction kept 11 bases outside the gene matches. Germline assignment: CDR1 LGHNA and CDR2 YNFKEQ. The CDR3 DNA reads as TGTGCCAGCAGCCAGTCTTCCGGGACAGGGTCGCACTATGGCTACACCTTC. Translating it yields CASSQSSGTGSHYGYTF.

This clone appeared once. The V and J genes are TRBV10-1 and TRBJ1-6; D possibly corresponds to TRBD1 (6 bases). Germline V gives CDR1 WNHNN, CDR2 SYGVQD (reference sequence). This CDR3 comprises 17 residues. Trimming pared 11 bases from V and 11 bases from J, leaving 31 bases between. In DNA form, the CDR3 reads TGCGCCGCCGCCGGGACACGGACCTACCTTTTCGCGGCACCCCTCCACTTT. This sequence encodes CAAAGTRTYLFAAPLHF.

This clone was detected once. The genes are TRBV7-9 and TRBJ2-7; possibly TRBD1 for D (5 bases). This CDR3 comprises 15 residues. Deletions cut 3 bases from V and 0 bases from J, with 12 bases between. Germline CDR1 and CDR2: SEHNR and FQNEAQ (reference sequence). CDR3 sequence reads: CASSFQAGPSYEQYF. CDR3 in DNA: TGTGCCAGCAGCTTTCAGGCAGGGCCCTCCTACGAGCAGTACTTC.